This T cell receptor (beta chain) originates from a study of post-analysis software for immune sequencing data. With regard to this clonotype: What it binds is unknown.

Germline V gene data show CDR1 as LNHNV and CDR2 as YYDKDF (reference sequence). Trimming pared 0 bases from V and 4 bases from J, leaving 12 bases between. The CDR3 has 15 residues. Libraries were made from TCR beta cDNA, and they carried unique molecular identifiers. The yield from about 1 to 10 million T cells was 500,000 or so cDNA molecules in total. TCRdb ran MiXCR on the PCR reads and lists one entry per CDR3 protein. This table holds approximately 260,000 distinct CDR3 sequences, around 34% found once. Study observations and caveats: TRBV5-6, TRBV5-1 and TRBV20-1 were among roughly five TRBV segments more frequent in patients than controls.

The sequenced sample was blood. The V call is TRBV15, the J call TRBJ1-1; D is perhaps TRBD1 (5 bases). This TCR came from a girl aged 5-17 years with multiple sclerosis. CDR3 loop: CATSRDGGLGTEAFF. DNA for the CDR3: TGTGCCACCAGCAGAGATGGGGGACTCGGCACTGAAGCTTTCTTT.